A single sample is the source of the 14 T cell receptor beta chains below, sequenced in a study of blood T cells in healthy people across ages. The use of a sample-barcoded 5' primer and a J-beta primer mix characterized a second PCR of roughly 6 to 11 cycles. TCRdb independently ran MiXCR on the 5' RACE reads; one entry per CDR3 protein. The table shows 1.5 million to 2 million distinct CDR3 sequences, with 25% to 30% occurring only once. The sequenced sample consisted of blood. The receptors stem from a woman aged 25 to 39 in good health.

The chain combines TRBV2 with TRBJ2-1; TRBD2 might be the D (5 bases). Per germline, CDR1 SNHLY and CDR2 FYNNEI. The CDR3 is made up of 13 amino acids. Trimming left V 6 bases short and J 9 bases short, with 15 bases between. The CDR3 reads CASRGRGLIEQFF. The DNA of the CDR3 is TGTGCCAGCAGGGGGAGAGGGTTGATTGAGCAGTTCTTC.

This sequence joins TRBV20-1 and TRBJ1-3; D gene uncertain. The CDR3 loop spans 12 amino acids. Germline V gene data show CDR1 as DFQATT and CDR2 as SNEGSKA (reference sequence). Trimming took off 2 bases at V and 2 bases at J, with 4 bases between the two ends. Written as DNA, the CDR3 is TGCAGTGCTAGAAGTGCTGGAAACACCATATATTTT. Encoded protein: CSARSAGNTIYF.

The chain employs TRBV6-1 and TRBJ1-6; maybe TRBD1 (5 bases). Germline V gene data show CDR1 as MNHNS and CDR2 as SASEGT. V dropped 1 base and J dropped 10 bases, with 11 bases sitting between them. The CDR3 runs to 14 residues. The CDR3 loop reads CASSEGGWQSPLHF. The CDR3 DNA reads TGTGCCAGCAGTGAAGGGGGGTGGCAATCACCCCTCCACTTT.

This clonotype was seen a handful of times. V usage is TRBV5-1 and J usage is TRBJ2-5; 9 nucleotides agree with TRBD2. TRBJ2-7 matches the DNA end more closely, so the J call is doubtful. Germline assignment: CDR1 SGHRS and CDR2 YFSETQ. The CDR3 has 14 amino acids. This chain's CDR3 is CASNTLAGANEQYF. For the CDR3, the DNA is TGCGCCAGCAACACTTTAGCGGGAGCGAACGAGCAGTACTTC.

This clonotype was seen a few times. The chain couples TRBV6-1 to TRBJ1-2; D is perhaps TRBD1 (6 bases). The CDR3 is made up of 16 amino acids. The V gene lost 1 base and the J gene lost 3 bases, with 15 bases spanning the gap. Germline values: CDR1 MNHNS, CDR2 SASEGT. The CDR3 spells CASSEEMRGGDYGYTF. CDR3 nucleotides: TGTGCCAGCAGTGAAGAGATGAGGGGGGGCGACTATGGCTACACCTTC.

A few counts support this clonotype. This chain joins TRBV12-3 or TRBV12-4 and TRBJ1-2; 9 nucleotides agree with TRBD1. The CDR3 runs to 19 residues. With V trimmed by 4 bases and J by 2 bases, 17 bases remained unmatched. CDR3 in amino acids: CASSSPLRGQGTTNYGYTF. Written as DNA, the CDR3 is TGTGCCAGCAGTTCCCCACTTCGCGGACAGGGGACCACGAACTATGGCTACACCTTC.

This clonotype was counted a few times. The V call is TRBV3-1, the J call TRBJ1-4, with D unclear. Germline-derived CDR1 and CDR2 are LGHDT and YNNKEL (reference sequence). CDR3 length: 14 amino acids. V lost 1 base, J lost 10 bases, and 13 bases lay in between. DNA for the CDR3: TGTGCCAGCAGCCAAGCCCAGGTTCCGCCAAAACTGTTTTTT. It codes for CASSQAQVPPKLFF. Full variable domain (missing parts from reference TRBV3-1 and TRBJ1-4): DTAVSQTPKYLVTQMGNDKSIKCEQNLGHDTMYWYKQDSKKFLKIMFSYNNKELIINETVPNRFSPKSPDKAHLNLHINSLELGDSAVYFCASSQAQVPPKLFFGSGTQLSVL.

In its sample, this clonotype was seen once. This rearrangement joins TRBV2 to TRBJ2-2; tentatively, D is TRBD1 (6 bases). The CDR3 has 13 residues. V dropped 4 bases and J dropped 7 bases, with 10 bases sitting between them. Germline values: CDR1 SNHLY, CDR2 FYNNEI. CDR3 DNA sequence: TGTGCCAGCAGTGTGGGGGCGAACGGGGAGCTGTTTTTT. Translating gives CASSVGANGELFF.

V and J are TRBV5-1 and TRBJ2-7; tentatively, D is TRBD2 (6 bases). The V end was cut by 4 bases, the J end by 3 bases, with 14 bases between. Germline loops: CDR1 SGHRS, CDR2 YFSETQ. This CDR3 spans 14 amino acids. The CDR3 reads CASSPSGDGYEQYF. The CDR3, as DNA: TGCGCCAGCAGCCCATCGGGAGACGGCTACGAGCAGTACTTC.

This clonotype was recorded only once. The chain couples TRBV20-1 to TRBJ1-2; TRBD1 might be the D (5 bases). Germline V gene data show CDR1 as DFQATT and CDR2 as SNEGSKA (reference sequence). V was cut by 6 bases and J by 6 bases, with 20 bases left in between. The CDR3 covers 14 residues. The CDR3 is CSARGEGAGNGYTF. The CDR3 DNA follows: TGCAGTGCCCGAGGCGAAGGGGCTGGAAATGGCTACACCTTC.

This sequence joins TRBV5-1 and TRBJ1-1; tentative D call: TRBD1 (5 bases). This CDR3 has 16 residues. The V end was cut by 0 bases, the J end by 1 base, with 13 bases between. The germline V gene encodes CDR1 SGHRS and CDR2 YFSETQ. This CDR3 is CASSLDSRGENTEAFF. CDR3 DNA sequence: TGCGCCAGCAGCTTGGATTCCCGGGGGGAGAACACTGAAGCTTTCTTT.

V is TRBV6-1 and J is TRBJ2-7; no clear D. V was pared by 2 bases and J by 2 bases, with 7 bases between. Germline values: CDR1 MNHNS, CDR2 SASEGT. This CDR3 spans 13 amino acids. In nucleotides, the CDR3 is TGTGCCAGCAGTGAACCGCCGGCCTACGAGCAGTACTTC. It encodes CASSEPPAYEQYF.

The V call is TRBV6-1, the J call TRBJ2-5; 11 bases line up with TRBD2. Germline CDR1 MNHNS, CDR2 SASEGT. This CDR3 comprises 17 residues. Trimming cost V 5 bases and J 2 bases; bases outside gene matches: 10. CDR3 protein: CASSHALTSGVQETQYF. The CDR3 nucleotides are TGTGCCAGCAGTCACGCCTTGACTAGCGGGGTGCAAGAGACCCAGTACTTC.

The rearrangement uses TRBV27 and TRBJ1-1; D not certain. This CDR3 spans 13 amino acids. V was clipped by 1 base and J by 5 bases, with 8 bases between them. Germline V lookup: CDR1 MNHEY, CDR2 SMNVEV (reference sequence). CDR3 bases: TGTGCCAGCAGTTTATTTCACGGAACTGAAGCTTTCTTT. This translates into CASSLFHGTEAFF.